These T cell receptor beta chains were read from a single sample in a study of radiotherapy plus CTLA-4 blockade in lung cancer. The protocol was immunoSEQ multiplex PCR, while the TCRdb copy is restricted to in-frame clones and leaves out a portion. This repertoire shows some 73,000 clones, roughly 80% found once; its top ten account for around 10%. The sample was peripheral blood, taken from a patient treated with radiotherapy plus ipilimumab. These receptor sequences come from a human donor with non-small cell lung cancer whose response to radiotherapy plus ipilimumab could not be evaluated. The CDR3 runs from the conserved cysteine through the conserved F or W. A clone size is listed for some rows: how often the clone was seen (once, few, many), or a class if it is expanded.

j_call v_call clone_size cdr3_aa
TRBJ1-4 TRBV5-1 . CASSTAGQRNEKLFF
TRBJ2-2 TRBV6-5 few CASGETGELFF
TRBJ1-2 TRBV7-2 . CASSLRTGEGYTF
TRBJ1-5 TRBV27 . CASSSGISNQPQHF
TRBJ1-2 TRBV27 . CASSLRTGDGYTF
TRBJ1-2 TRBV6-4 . CASSDSGRGDYGYTF
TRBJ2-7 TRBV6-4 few CASSRSLTGTSYEQYF
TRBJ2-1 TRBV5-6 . CASSFLDGEQFF
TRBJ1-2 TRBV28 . CASSSSGHIYGYTF
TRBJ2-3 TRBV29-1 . CSVEFGGIGDTQYF
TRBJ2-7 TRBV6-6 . CASSYERGGYEQYF
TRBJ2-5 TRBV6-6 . CASSYPPGGNQETQYF
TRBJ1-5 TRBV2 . CASHGGIGNQPQHF
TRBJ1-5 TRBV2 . CASSEGQGGQPQHF
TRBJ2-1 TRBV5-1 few CASSSSRSRDEQFF
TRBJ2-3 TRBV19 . CASSILAGGPTDTQYF
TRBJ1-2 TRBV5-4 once CASRPGTGENYGYTF
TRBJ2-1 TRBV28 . CASTLPSGYYNEQFF
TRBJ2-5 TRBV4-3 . CASSQDRTSGGIQETQYF
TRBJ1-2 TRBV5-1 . CASSATGASANYGYTF
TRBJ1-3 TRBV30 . CAWARGGPSGNTIYF
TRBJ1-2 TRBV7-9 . CASSYGQGGSEDTF
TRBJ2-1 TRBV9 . CASSAPQGYNEQFF
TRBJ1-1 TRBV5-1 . CASSWGDTEAFF
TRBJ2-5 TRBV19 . CASSISEETQYF
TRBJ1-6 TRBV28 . CASKRGLSYNSPLHF
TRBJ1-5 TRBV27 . CAGSSEPQHF
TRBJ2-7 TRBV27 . CASSLLGRARVEQYF
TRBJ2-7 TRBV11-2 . CASSYRGHEQYF
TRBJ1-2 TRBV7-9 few CASSLADRGDGYTF
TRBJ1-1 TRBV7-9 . CASSTIFRTGVNTEAFF
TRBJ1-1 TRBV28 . CASSPLDRGTTEAFF
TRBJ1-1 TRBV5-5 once CASSFTRQGLGTEAFF
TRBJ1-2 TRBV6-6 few CAIQQGDYGYTF
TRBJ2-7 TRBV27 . CASSLGTQSYEQYF
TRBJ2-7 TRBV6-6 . CASTPGGTTTYEQYF
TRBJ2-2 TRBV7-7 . CASSLGITGELFF
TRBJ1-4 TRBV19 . CASSIEGRTQLFF
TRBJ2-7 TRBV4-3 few CASSQVFGLIYEQYF
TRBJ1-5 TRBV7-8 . CASSPFGTGDQPQHF
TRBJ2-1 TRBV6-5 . CASRRPQGDEQFF
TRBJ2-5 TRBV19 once CASSIHRGGETQYF
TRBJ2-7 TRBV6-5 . CASSYSTQGTYEQYF
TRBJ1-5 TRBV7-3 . CASSFSYGQGDQPQHF
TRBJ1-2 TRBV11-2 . CASSLEGSRQGLGYTF
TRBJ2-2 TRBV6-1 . CASSDRAHTGELFF
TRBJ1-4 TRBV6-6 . CASSYREANEKLFF
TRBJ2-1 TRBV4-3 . CASSQGGYDEQFF
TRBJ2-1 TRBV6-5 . CAARLALDNEQFF
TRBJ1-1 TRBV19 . CASTHMGDRLGTEAFF